What follows describes a single T cell receptor (beta chain). This specimen belongs to a study of response to subunit inactivated influenza vaccine. TCRdb fed the RT-PCR reads into MiXCR, producing one record per CDR3 protein. The sample has over 400,000 distinct CDR3 sequences; around 13% are singletons. CDR3 length: 15 amino acids. Germline CDR1 MDHEN, CDR2 SYDVKM. V lost 10 bases and J lost 1, with 20 bases in between. This clonotype was sampled from a middle-aged man who received an inactivated influenza vaccine. This chain joins TRBV28 and TRBJ2-7, with D tentatively TRBD2 (6 bases). This specimen consisted of PBMCs from blood, obtained roughly 6 weeks after vaccination. CDR3 in DNA: TGTGCCACCGCCCGGGCGGGGCCCCTTTCCTACGAGCAGTACTTC. Its protein product is CATARAGPLSYEQYF. The entire variable domain, with the rest obtained from reference TRBV28 and TRBJ2-7, is as follows: DVKVTQSSRYLVKRTGEKVFLECVQDMDHENMFWYRQDPGLGLRLIYFSYDVKMKEKGDIPEGYSVSREKKERFSLILESASTNQTSMYLCATARAGPLSYEQYFGPGTRLTVT.